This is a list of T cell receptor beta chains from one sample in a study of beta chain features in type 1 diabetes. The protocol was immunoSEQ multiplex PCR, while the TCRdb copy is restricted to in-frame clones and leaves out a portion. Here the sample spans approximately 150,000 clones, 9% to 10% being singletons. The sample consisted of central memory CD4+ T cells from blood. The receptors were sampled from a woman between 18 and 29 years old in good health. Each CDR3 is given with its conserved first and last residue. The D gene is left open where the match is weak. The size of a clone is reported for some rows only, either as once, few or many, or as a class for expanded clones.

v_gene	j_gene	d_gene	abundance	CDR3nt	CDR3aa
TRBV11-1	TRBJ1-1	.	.	TGTGCCAGCAGCTACAATTATAACACTGAAGCTTTCTTT	CASSYNYNTEAFF
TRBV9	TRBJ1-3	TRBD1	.	TGTGCCAGCAGGGCAGACAGGGGATCTGGAAACACCATATATTTT	CASRADRGSGNTIYF
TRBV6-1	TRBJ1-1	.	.	TGTGCCAGCAAACTACAGGGATCGGGAGCTTTCTTT	CASKLQGSGAFF
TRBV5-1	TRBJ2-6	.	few	TGCGCCAGCAGCCCTAGGAGCTCTGGGGCCAACGTCCTGACTTTC	CASSPRSSGANVLTF
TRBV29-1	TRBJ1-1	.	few	TGCAGCGTTGGGGCTCTTAACACTGAAGCTTTCTTT	CSVGALNTEAFF
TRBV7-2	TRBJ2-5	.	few	TGTGCCAGCAGCCTCTACGGAGAGACCCAGTACTTC	CASSLYGETQYF
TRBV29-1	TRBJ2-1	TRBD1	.	TGCAGCGCTCAATCTGGACAGGGTTACAATGAGCAGTTCTTC	CSAQSGQGYNEQFF
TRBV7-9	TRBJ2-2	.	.	TGTGCCAGCAGCCCTTCATTAGGGAGCGCCGAGGAGCTGTTTTTT	CASSPSLGSAEELFF
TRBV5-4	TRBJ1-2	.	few	TGTGCCAGCAGCTCGCTTACCACAGGGAGTGCTGGCTACACCTTC	CASSSLTTGSAGYTF
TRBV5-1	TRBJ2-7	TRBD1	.	TGCGCCAGCAGCTTGTTTCGGGGCCAACAGGGGACCGAGCAGTACTTC	CASSLFRGQQGTEQYF
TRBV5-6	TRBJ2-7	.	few	TGTGCCAGCAGCTTACGACAGAACTACGAGCAGTACTTC	CASSLRQNYEQYF
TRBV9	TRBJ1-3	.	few	TGTGCCAGCAGCGTAGCTTTCAGTGCTGGAAACACCATATATTTT	CASSVAFSAGNTIYF
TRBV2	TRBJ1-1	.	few	TGTGCCAGCAGTCCCCGCTGGAGCGGGACTGAAGCTTTCTTT	CASSPRWSGTEAFF
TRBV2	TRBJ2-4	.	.	TGTGCCAGCAGTGAACTGGGGCGCGCGGCCAAAAACATTCAGTACTTC	CASSELGRAAKNIQYF
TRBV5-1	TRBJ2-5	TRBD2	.	TGCGCCAGCAGCTTGGTAGCGGGGGCCTCGGAGACCCAGTACTTC	CASSLVAGASETQYF
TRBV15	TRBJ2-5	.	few	TGTGCCACCAGCAGGCCGACAGACCAAGAGACCCAGTACTTC	CATSRPTDQETQYF
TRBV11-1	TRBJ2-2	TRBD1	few	TGTGCCAGCAGCCGAGGACAGGGCAGCGGAACCGGGGAGCTGTTTTTT	CASSRGQGSGTGELFF
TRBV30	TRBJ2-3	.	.	TGTGCCTGGTCAAGCACAGATACGCAGTATTTT	CAWSSTDTQYF
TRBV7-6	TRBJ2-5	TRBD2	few	TGTGCCAGCAGGGCTACTAGCGGCCAAGAGACCCAGTACTTC	CASRATSGQETQYF
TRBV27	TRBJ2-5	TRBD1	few	TGTGCCAGCAGTTGGGGACAGGTCGAAGAGACCCAGTACTTC	CASSWGQVEETQYF
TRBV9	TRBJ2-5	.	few	TGTGCCAGCAGCGTAGAAGGGGCCCCGTACCAAGAGACCCAGTACTTC	CASSVEGAPYQETQYF
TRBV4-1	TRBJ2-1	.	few	TGCGCCAGCAGCCAAGACCCCGGACAGCCTTACAATGAGCAGTTCTTC	CASSQDPGQPYNEQFF
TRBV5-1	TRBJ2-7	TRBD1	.	TGCGCCAGCAGCTTGGGATTGCAGGGGGACACCTCCTACGAGCAGTACTTC	CASSLGLQGDTSYEQYF
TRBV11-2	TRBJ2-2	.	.	TGTGCCAGCAGCTCCAATCCCGGGGGTAACACCGGGGAGCTGTTTTTT	CASSSNPGGNTGELFF
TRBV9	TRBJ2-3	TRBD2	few	TGTGCCAGCAGCTATAGCGGGAGCGCAGATACGCAGTATTTT	CASSYSGSADTQYF
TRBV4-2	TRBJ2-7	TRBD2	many	TGTGCCAGCAGCCAAACCTTGGGACTAACATACGAGCAGTACTTC	CASSQTLGLTYEQYF
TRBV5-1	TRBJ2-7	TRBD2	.	TGCGCCAGCAGCTCCGGGACTAGCGGTGGCGAGCAGTACTTC	CASSSGTSGGEQYF
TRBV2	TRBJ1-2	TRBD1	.	TGTGCCAGCAACGGACAGGGGGCTCCCTACACCTTC	CASNGQGAPYTF
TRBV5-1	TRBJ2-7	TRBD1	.	TGCGCCAGCAGCCACGGACAGGGGCGCCGATACGAGCAGTACTTC	CASSHGQGRRYEQYF
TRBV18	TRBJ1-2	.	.	TGTGCCAGCTCACCAGACAGCAACTATGGCTACACCTTC	CASSPDSNYGYTF
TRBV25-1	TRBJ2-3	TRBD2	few	TGTGCCAGCACATCTAGCGGGGGATTTACGCAGTATTTT	CASTSSGGFTQYF
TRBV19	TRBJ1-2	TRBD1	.	TGTGCCAGTAGTATGGCGGGACAGGGCTATGGCTACACCTTC	CASSMAGQGYGYTF
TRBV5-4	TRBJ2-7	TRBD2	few	TGTGCCAGCAGCTTCGGGAGGCCCGGGACTAGCGGCTGGGAGCAGTACTTC	CASSFGRPGTSGWEQYF
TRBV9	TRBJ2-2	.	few	TGTGCCAGCAGCGCGCGGGAGAACACCGGGGAGCTGTTTTTT	CASSARENTGELFF
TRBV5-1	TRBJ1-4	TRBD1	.	TGCGCCAGCAGCTTACAGGGGCCGGGGAATGAAAAACTGTTTTTT	CASSLQGPGNEKLFF
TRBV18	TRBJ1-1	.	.	TGTGCCAGCTCACCTGCTGAGGGATGGAACACTGAAGCTTTCTTT	CASSPAEGWNTEAFF
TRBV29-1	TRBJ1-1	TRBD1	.	TGCAGCGTTGAAGACGAGACAGGGAGTAGATTAGCTTTCTTT	CSVEDETGSRLAFF
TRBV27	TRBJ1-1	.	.	TGTGCCAGCAGCACCGGAGAAGTTAAAAAAGCTTTCTTT	CASSTGEVKKAFF
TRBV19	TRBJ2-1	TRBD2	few	TGTGCCAGTAATCCCAGCGGGAACAATGAGCAGTTCTTC	CASNPSGNNEQFF
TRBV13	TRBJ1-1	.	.	TGTGCCAGCAGCTCCCGGACAGAGAACACTGAAGCTTTCTTT	CASSSRTENTEAFF
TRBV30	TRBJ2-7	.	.	TGTGCCTGGAGCCCAGGGCTCCTCCACGAGCAGTACTTC	CAWSPGLLHEQYF
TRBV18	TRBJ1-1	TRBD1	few	TGTGCCAGCTCACCACTGGGACAGGATAACACTGAAGCTTTCTTT	CASSPLGQDNTEAFF
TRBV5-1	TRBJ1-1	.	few	TGCGCCAGCAGCTTGGAAGGGGCGAGGAACACTGAAGCTTTCTTT	CASSLEGARNTEAFF
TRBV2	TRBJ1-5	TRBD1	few	TGTGCCAGCAGTCAGACAGGGCGGGGTCAGCCCCAGCATTTT	CASSQTGRGQPQHF
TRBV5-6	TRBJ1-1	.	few	TGTGCCAGCAGCTTTTTAGAGAACACTGAAGCTTTCTTT	CASSFLENTEAFF
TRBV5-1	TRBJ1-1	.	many	TGCGCCAGCAGCTTTACAGGGATTACTGAAGCTTTCTTT	CASSFTGITEAFF
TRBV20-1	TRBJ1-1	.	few	TGCAGTGGCGAGATGAACACTGAAGCTTTCTTT	CSGEMNTEAFF
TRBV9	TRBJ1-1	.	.	TGTGCCAGCAGCGTAGACATTTCGGGGGGCACTGAAGCTTTCTTT	CASSVDISGGTEAFF
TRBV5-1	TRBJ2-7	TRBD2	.	TGCGCCAGCAGCTTGGCCGGACTAGCGGGGGCCTACGAGCAGTACTTC	CASSLAGLAGAYEQYF
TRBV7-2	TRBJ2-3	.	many	TGTGCCAGCAGCTCGCCCAGCGCAGATACGCAGTATTTT	CASSSPSADTQYF
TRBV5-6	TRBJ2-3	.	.	TGTGCCAGCAGCTCGAAAGGGGTGGATACGCAGTATTTT	CASSSKGVDTQYF
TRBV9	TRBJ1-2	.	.	TGTGCCAGCAGCGTAGTATCAGGAAACGTAGATGGCTACACCTTC	CASSVVSGNVDGYTF